These 23 T cell receptor beta chains were all obtained from the same sample, sequenced in a study of beta chain features in type 1 diabetes. Whole-study results and caveats: Type 1 diabetes patients had moderately but significantly shorter TCRB CDR3s in all four CD4+ subsets.

These TCRs are of unknown antigen specificity. Every bit of the isolated RNA underwent reverse transcription, so sequencing read expressed TCRB transcripts. Libraries were prepared by immunoSEQ multiplex PCR; TCRdb keeps only in-frame clonotypes and omits some of them. The sample has 310,000 or so clones; around 16% are singletons. The material sequenced was naive CD4+ T cells from blood. The receptor source for this set is a man aged 18 to 29 with type 1 diabetes.

This clone has a handful of counts. V gene TRBV19 combines with J gene TRBJ2-1; 7 bases are shared with TRBD2. J lost 2 bases, V lost 3 bases, and 4 bases had no gene match. The CDR3 is 15 residues long. Per germline, CDR1 LNHDA and CDR2 SQIVND (reference sequence). CDR3 DNA sequence: TGTGCCAGTAGTATTGCGGGAGTGACCTACAATGAGCAGTTCTTC. Translating it yields CASSIAGVTYNEQFF.

The gene calls are TRBV2 and TRBJ2-5; 8 bases agree with TRBD1. V lost 6 bases to trimming and J lost 5 bases; unmatched junction nucleotides: 8. The CDR3 is 14 residues long. Per germline, CDR1 SNHLY and CDR2 FYNNEI. CDR3 nucleotides: TGTGCCAGCAGGGAACAGGGGGGAATCGAGACCCAGTACTTC. As protein: CASREQGGIETQYF.

The J gene is TRBJ1-4, the V gene TRBV5-1, with a possible D match to TRBD1 (5 bases). Germline V gene sequence: CDR1 SGHRS, CDR2 YFSETQ. This CDR3 region has 13 residues. The V and J ends lost 0 bases and 5 bases respectively, with 5 bases between them. The CDR3 is CASSLGQNEKLFF. The DNA of the CDR3 is TGCGCCAGCAGCTTGGGACAGAATGAAAAACTGTTTTTT.

This sequence joins TRBV6-5 and TRBJ2-1; tentatively, D is TRBD2 (6 bases). The V and J ends lost 6 bases and 1 base respectively, with 10 bases between them. The CDR3 extends over 14 amino acids. Germline V gives CDR1 MNHEY, CDR2 SVGAGI. Here the CDR3 reads CASRQGGSYNEQFF. CDR3 DNA: TGTGCCAGCAGGCAAGGAGGGTCCTACAATGAGCAGTTCTTC.

This clone has a handful of counts. The chain uses TRBV7-9 and TRBJ2-6; maybe TRBD2 (7 bases). CDR1 SEHNR and CDR2 FQNEAQ come from the germline V gene (reference sequence). This CDR3 region has 16 residues. Between the trimmed V and J ends, which lost 8 bases and 0 bases, there was a span of 14 bases. This CDR3 reads CASLRGAFSGANVLTF. In DNA form, the CDR3 reads TGTGCCAGCCTCCGGGGGGCTTTCTCTGGGGCCAACGTCCTGACTTTC.

The table lists this clone with a few counts. The V and J genes are TRBV5-4 and TRBJ2-5, with 8 nucleotides matching TRBD2. The J segment lost 7 bases and the V segment lost 1 base, leaving 15 bases of the junction unmatched. Per germline, CDR1 SGHNT and CDR2 YYREEE (reference sequence). The CDR3 has 17 residues. CDR3 sequence reads: CASSLSPGGGLGGTQYF. In nucleotides, the CDR3 is TGTGCCAGCAGCTTGTCACCCGGGGGGGGGTTGGGAGGGACCCAGTACTTC. The full variable domain, in which reference TRBV5-4 and TRBJ2-5 provide the parts outside the CDR3, is ETGVTQSPTHLIKTRGQQVTLRCSSQSGHNTVSWYQQALGQGPQFIFQYYREEENGRGNFPPRFSGLQFPNYSSELNVNALELDDSALYLCASSLSPGGGLGGTQYFGPGTRLLVL.

The rearrangement uses TRBV10-3 and TRBJ2-5, with D possibly matching TRBD2 (6 bases). Germline CDR1 ENHRY, CDR2 SYGVKD. V was trimmed by 2 bases and J by 1 base, leaving 8 bases between them. CDR3 length: 14 amino acids. The CDR3 region is CAISEGLFQETQYF. CDR3 DNA sequence: TGTGCCATCAGTGAGGGACTATTCCAAGAGACCCAGTACTTC.

This clone has more than one count but fewer than ten. CDR3 sequence (DNA): TGTGCCAGCAGTTACTCCAGTCGAATAAATGAGCAGTTCTTC. This translates into CASSYSSRINEQFF. The rearrangement links TRBV6-6 to TRBJ2-1; D unclear. The CDR3 totals 14 residues. Germline lookup yields CDR1 MNHNY and CDR2 SVGAGI (reference sequence). V gave up 0 bases and J gave up 7 bases, with 10 bases separating them.

This clone has just a few counts. The sample holds other DNA sequences that translate to the same CDR3. The V call is TRBV28, the J call TRBJ1-2, with D maybe TRBD1 (5 bases). The CDR3 is made up of 12 amino acids. From germline, CDR1 is MDHEN and CDR2 SYDVKM. V lost 3 bases, J lost 4 bases, and 6 bases lay in between. CDR3 sequence reads: CASSLGGYGYTF. The CDR3 region has the DNA TGTGCCAGCAGTTTGGGGGGCTATGGCTACACCTTC.

The chain links TRBV5-5 to TRBJ1-2; 7 bases are shared with TRBD1. The CDR3 runs 13 residues. CDR1 and CDR2 from the germline V gene are SGHKS and YYEKEE (reference sequence). J was trimmed by 0 bases and V by 4 bases; bases with no gene match: 0. The CDR3 coding sequence is TGTGCCAGCAGCGGGACAGCTAACTATGGCTACACCTTC. It is translated as CASSGTANYGYTF.

In its sample, this clone was seen a few times. CDR3 residues: CAWSRGKTGRTYNEQFF. CDR3 nucleotide sequence: TGTGCCTGGAGTCGGGGGAAGACGGGACGGACCTACAATGAGCAGTTCTTC. The chain joins TRBV30 to TRBJ2-1, with D possibly matching TRBD2 (6 bases). This CDR3 spans 17 amino acids. The V gene lost 2 bases and the J gene lost 2 bases, with 19 bases spanning the gap. Per the germline V gene, CDR1 is GTSNPN and CDR2 is SVGIG (reference sequence).

This clone was observed a few times. The rearrangement uses TRBV30 and TRBJ2-3; 7 bases match TRBD2. CDR1 is GTSNPN and CDR2 is SVGIG in the germline V gene (reference sequence). V gave up 3 bases and J gave up 3 bases; unmatched junction bases: 12. The CDR3 is 16 residues long. The CDR3 is CAWRALGGSPTDTQYF. The CDR3 DNA reads TGTGCCTGGAGAGCTTTGGGGGGGAGTCCTACAGATACGCAGTATTTT.

The chain recombines TRBV4-3 with TRBJ1-2; D not resolved. The CDR3 has 15 amino acids. V was trimmed by 0 bases and J by 0 bases, leaving 8 bases between them. Germline CDR1 and CDR2: LGHNA and YSLEER. The CDR3 DNA reads TGCGCCAGCAGCCAAGATCAGGCAGCTAACTATGGCTACACCTTC. This gives the protein CASSQDQAANYGYTF.

Only a few counts were recorded for this clone. The chain links TRBV6-5 to TRBJ2-7, with TRBD1 matching 7 bases. Per germline, CDR1 MNHEY and CDR2 SVGAGI. J was trimmed by 3 bases and V by 6 bases; bases with no gene match: 11. This CDR3 region has 15 residues. The CDR3 DNA is TGTGCCAGCAGACGACAGGGAGTAAAGGGCTACGAGCAGTACTTC. Amino acid sequence: CASRRQGVKGYEQYF.

V and J are TRBV5-1 and TRBJ2-3; TRBD1 might be the D (6 bases). Trimming cost V 0 bases and J 3 bases, with 11 bases left between them. In germline, CDR1 is SGHRS, CDR2 YFSETQ. CDR3 size: 15 residues. Here the CDR3 reads CASSLVGARTDTQYF. The CDR3, as DNA: TGCGCCAGCAGCTTGGTGGGGGCCCGAACAGATACGCAGTATTTT.

The genes are TRBV6-5 and TRBJ2-1, with TRBD1 as a possible D gene (5 bases). CDR1 and CDR2 (germline): MNHEY, SVGAGI. CDR3 length: 12 amino acids. V was trimmed by 8 bases and J by 13 bases, leaving 18 bases between them. The CDR3, as DNA: TGTGCCAGCGGATCCCCCAGGGTGTTCCAGTTCTTC. It codes for CASGSPRVFQFF.

Only a few counts were recorded for this clone. The V call is TRBV5-6, the J call TRBJ2-5; D gene uncertain. The CDR3 runs to 12 residues. Germline V gene lookup returns CDR1 SGHDT and CDR2 YYEEEE. V lost 5 bases and J 4 bases, leaving 9 bases between the germline ends. This chain's CDR3 is CASRRSRETQYF. CDR3 nucleotide sequence: TGTGCCAGCAGAAGAAGCCGAGAGACCCAGTACTTC.

Notes on this clone: Other DNA sequences of this sample code for an identical CDR3. J is TRBJ2-7 and V is TRBV2; D not resolved. Germline assignment: CDR1 SNHLY and CDR2 FYNNEI. Trimming cost V 5 bases and J 2 bases, with 4 bases left between them. The CDR3 spans 11 residues. CDR3 loop: CASSPTYEQYF. In DNA, the CDR3 is TGTGCCAGCAGTCCTACCTACGAGCAGTACTTC.

This chain uses TRBV10-2 with TRBJ1-6, with a tentative D call TRBD1 (5 bases). With 4 bases removed from V and 5 bases from J, the gap between germline ends came to 6 bases. The CDR3 loop spans 13 amino acids. Germline V CDR1 and CDR2: WSHSY, SAAADI. DNA for the CDR3: TGCGCCAGCAGTGGACAGAATAATTCACCCCTCCACTTT. It yields the protein CASSGQNNSPLHF.

The chain employs TRBV29-1 and TRBJ2-7, with D tentatively TRBD1 (6 bases). V dropped 8 bases and J dropped 1 base, with 12 bases sitting between them. This CDR3 has 12 amino acids. The germline CDR1 and CDR2 sequences are SQVTM and ANQGSEA. CDR3 sequence: CSIRDKSYEQYF. The CDR3 DNA reads TGCAGCATCCGGGACAAATCCTACGAGCAGTACTTC.

This sequence joins TRBV20-1 and TRBJ2-7; D gene unclear. The CDR3 totals 11 residues. The V end was cut by 3 bases, the J end by 2 bases, with 5 bases between. Looked up from germline, CDR1 is DFQATT and CDR2 is SNEGSKA (reference sequence). DNA of the CDR3: TGCAGTGCTAGTAACACCTACGAGCAGTACTTC. Protein: CSASNTYEQYF.

The rearrangement joins TRBV7-9 to TRBJ1-2; TRBD1 aligns across 7 bases. Germline lookup yields CDR1 SEHNR and CDR2 FQNEAQ (reference sequence). J gave up 6 bases and V 3 bases, and 4 bases lay outside the gene matches. This CDR3 contains 13 residues. The CDR3 bases are TGTGCCAGCAGCTTCCAGGGGGAAGATGGCTACACCTTC. This sequence encodes CASSFQGEDGYTF.

The rearrangement links TRBV2 to TRBJ2-5; D gene uncertain. The CDR3 sequence is 12 residues long. V gave up 9 bases and J gave up 1 base, with 9 bases separating them. Germline V gene sequence: CDR1 SNHLY, CDR2 FYNNEI. The DNA of the CDR3 is TGTGCCAGGTCATCAGGCCAAGAGACCCAGTACTTC. This translates into CARSSGQETQYF.